The clone carrying this TCR beta chain was seen ten or more times. As yet, its antigen is unknown. The sample belongs to a study of T-cell memory formation after mild COVID-19. Findings and caveats of the study: Among contracting clones, CD4+ were mainly CM/EM and CD8+ enriched in EMRA. The appearance of some responding clones in pre-infection memory suggested that cross-reactive memory joined. A second wave expanding day 15 to 37 was CD4+-biased; contracting clones were balanced.

Libraries for TCRalpha and TCRbeta carried sample barcodes and unique molecular identifiers via 5'RACE. TCRdb ran MiXCR on the 5' RACE reads and lists one entry per CDR3 protein. Among almost 550,000 distinct CDR3 sequences, roughly 22% were seen once, and the ten largest hold around 13%. The germline V gene encodes CDR1 SQVTM and CDR2 ANQGSEA. The CDR3 is 12 amino acids. Trimming took 6 bases from V and 2 from J, leaving 10 bases between them. Sequences were obtained from PBMCs or a T cell subset sorted from them (not recorded which). The TCR was taken from an adult woman who had mild COVID-19 (a few samples of this study predate the infection). Cell type and time point are not known. The rearrangement links TRBV29-1 to TRBJ2-5, with D perhaps TRBD1 (6 bases). The CDR3, as DNA: TGCAGCGTCTACGGGACACAAGAGACCCAGTACTTC. It yields the protein CSVYGTQETQYF. The complete variable domain, with remaining parts taken from reference TRBV29-1 and TRBJ2-5, reads SAVISQKPSRDICQRGTSLTIQCQVDSQVTMMFWYRQQPGQSLTLIATANQGSEATYESGFVIDKFPISRPNLTFSTLTVSNMSPEDSSIYLCSVYGTQETQYFGPGTRLLVL.